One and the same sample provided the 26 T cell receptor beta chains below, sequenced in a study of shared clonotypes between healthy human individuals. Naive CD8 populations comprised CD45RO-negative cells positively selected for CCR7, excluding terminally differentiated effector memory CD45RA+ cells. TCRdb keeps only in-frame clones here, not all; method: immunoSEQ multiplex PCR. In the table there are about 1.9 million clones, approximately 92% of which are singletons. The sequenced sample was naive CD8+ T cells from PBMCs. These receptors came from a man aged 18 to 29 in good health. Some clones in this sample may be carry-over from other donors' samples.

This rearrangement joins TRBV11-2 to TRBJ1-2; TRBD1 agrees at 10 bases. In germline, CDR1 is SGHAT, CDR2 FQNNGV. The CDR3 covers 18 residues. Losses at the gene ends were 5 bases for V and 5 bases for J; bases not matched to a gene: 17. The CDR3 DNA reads TGTGCCAGCAGCCTACGCCTCGCGGGCGGGACAGGGGTGTATGGCTACACCTTC. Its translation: CASSLRLAGGTGVYGYTF.

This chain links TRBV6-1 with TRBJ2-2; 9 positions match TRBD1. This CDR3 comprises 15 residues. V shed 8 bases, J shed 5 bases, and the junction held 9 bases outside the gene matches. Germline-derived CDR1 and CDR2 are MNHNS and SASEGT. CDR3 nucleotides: TGTGCCAGCCCGGCGGGACAGGGCCGGACCGGGGAGCTGTTTTTT. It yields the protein CASPAGQGRTGELFF.

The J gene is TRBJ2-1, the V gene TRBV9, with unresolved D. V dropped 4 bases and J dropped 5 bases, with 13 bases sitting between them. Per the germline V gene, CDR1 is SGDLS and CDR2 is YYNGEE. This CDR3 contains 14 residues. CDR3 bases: TGTGCCAGCAGCCCCAGTGGTGTCGACAATGAGCAGTTCTTC. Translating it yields CASSPSGVDNEQFF.

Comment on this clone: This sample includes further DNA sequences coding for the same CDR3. The chain's CDR3 is CASSVGVGGANTGELFF. Written as DNA, the CDR3 is TGTGCCAGCAGTGTGGGGGTGGGAGGGGCGAACACCGGGGAGCTGTTTTTT. The gene calls are TRBV6-1 and TRBJ2-2, with 7 nucleotides matching TRBD2. Trimming took 4 bases from V and 0 from J; bases not matched to a gene: 8. CDR3 length: 17 residues. CDR1 is MNHNS, CDR2 SASEGT, per germline.

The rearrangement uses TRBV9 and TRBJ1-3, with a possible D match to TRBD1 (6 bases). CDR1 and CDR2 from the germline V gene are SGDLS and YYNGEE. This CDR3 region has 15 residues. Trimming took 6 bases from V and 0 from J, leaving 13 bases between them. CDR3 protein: CASTRDILSGNTIYF. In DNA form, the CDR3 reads TGTGCCAGCACCCGGGACATACTCTCTGGAAACACCATATATTTT.

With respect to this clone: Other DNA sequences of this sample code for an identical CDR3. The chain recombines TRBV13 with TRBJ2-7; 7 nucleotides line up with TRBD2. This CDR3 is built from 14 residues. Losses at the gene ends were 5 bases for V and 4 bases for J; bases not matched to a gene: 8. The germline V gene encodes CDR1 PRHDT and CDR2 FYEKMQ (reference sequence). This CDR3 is CASSPRLAAYEQYF. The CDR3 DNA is TGTGCCAGCAGCCCCCGGCTAGCGGCGTACGAGCAGTACTTC.

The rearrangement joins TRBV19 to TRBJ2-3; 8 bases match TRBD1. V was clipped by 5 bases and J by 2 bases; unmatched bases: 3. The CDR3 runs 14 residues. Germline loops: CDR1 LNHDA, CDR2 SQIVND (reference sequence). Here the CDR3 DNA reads TGTGCCAGTAGTGACAGGGGTTCCACAGATACGCAGTATTTT. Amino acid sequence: CASSDRGSTDTQYF.

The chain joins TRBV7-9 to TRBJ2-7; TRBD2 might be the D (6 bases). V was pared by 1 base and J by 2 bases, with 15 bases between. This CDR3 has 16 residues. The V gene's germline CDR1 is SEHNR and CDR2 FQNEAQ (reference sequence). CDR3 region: CASSLVLLSGTYEQYF. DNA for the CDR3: TGTGCCAGCAGCTTAGTACTTCTTAGCGGTACCTACGAGCAGTACTTC.

The chain's CDR3 is CASKGQGGTQYF. The CDR3 nucleotides are TGTGCCAGCAAGGGACAGGGAGGTACGCAGTATTTT. This chain uses TRBV6-6 with TRBJ2-3, with 9 bases fitting TRBD1. Germline V lookup: CDR1 MNHNY, CDR2 SVGAGI (reference sequence). This CDR3 has 12 residues. V lost 7 bases, J lost 8 bases, and 4 bases stayed unmatched.

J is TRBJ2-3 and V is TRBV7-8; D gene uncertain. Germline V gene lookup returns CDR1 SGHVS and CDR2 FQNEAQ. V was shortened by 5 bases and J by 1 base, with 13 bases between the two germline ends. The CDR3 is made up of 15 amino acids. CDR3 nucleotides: TGTGCCAGCAGCCTACCCATACGTGGCACAGATACGCAGTATTTT. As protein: CASSLPIRGTDTQYF.

For the CDR3, the DNA is TGTGCCAGCACCTTACTGAGGGTGAACACCGGGGAGCTGTTTTTT. It specifies CASTLLRVNTGELFF. The chain carries TRBV6-6 and TRBJ2-2; D is possibly TRBD2 (5 bases). The germline V gene has CDR1 MNHNY and CDR2 SVGAGI (reference sequence). This CDR3 has 15 residues. Trimming left V 7 bases short and J 1 base short, with 13 bases between.

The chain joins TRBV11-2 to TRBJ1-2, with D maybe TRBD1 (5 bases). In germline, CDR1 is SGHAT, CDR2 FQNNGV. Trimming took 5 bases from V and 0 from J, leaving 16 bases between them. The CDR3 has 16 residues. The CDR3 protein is CASSAWVGGPNYGYTF. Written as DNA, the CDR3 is TGTGCCAGCAGCGCATGGGTGGGGGGTCCTAACTATGGCTACACCTTC.

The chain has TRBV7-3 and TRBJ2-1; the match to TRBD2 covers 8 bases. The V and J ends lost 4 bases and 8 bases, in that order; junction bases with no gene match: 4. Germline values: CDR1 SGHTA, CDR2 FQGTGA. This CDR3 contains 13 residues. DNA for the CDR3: TGTGCCAGCAGCTCTATGCGGGGGGATGAGCAGTTCTTC. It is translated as CASSSMRGDEQFF.

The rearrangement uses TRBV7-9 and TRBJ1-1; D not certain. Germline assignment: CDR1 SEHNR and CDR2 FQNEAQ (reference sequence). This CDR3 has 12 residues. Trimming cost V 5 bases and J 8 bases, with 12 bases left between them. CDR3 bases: TGTGCCAGCAGCGCAATGGGGTGGGAAGCTTTCTTT. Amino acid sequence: CASSAMGWEAFF.

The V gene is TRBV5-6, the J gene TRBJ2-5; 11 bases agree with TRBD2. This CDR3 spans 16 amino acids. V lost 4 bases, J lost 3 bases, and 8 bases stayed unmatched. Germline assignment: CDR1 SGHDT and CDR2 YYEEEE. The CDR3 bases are TGTGCCAGCAGCGGCAGGACTAGCGGGTGGGAAGAGACCCAGTACTTC. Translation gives CASSGRTSGWEETQYF.

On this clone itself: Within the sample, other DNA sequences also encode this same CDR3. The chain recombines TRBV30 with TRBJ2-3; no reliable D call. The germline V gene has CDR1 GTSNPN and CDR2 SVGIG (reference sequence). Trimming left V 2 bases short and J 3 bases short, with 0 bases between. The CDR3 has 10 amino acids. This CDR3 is CAWSTDTQYF. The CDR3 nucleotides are TGTGCCTGGAGTACAGATACGCAGTATTTT. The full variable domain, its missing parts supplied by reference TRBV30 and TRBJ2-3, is SQTIHQWPATLVQPVGSPLSLECTVEGTSNPNLYWYRQAAGRGLQLLFYSVGIGQISSEVPQNLSASRPQDRQFILSSKKLLLSDSGFYLCAWSTDTQYFGPGTRLTVL.

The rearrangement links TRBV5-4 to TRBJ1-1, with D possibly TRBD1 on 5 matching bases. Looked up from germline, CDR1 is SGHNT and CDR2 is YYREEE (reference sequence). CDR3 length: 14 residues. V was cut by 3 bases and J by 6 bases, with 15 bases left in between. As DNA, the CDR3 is TGTGCCAGCAGCTGGGGCGACGAGGCCGCTGAAGCTTTCTTT. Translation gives CASSWGDEAAEAFF.

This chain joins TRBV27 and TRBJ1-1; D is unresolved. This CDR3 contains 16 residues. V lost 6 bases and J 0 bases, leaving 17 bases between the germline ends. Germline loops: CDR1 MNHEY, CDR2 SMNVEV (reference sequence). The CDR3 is CASSGGGNFMNTEAFF. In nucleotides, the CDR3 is TGTGCCAGCAGCGGCGGAGGGAACTTCATGAACACTGAAGCTTTCTTT.

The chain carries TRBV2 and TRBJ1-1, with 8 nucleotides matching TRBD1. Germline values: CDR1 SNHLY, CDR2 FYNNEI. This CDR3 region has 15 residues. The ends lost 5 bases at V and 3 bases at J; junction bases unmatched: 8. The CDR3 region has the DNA TGTGCCAGCAGTTATACAGGGGGGCCGGACACTGAAGCTTTCTTT. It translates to CASSYTGGPDTEAFF.

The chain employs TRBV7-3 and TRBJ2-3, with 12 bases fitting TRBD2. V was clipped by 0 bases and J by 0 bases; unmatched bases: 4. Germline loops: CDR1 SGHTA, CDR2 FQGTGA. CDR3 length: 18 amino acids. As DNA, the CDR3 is TGTGCCAGCAGCTTAACCCTAGCGGGAGGGCCGAGCACAGATACGCAGTATTTT. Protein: CASSLTLAGGPSTDTQYF.

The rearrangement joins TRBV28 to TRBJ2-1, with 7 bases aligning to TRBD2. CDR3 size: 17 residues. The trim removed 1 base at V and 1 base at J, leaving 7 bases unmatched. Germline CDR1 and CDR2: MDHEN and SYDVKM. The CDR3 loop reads CASSLSLLAESYNEQFF. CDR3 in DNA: TGTGCCAGCAGTTTATCGTTGCTAGCGGAGTCCTACAATGAGCAGTTCTTC.

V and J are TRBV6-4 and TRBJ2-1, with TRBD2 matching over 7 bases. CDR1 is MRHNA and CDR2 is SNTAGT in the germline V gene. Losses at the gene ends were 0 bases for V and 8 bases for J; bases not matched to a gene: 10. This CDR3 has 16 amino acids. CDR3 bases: TGTGCCAGCAGTGACTCGATTTCGAGCGGGAAGTATGAGCAGTTCTTC. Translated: CASSDSISSGKYEQFF.

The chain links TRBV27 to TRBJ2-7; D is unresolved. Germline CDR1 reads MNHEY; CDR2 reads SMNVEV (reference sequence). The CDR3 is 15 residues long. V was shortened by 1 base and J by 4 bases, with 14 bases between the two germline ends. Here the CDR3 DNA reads TGTGCCAGCAGTTTATTCCCCCCGCATCTATACGAGCAGTACTTC. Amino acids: CASSLFPPHLYEQYF.

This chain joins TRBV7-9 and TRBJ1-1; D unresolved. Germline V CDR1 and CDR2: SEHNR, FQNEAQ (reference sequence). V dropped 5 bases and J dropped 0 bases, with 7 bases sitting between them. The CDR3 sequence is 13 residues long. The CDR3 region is CASSKELNTEAFF. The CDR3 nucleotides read TGTGCCAGCAGCAAAGAGCTGAACACTGAAGCTTTCTTT.

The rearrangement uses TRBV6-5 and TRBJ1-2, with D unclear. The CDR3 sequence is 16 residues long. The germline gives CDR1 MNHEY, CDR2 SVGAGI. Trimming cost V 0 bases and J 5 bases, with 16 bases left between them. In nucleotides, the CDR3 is TGTGCCAGCAGTTACTCGATGTTGTGGCAGCAATATGGCTACACCTTC. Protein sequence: CASSYSMLWQQYGYTF.

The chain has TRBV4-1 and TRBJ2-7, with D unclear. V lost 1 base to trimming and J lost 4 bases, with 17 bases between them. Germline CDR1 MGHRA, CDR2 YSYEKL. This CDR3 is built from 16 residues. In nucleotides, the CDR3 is TGCGCCAGCAGCCAAGTCACCATGCCGACTCGGTACGAGCAGTACTTC. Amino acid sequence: CASSQVTMPTRYEQYF.